This T cell receptor beta chain is drawn from a study of cytomegalovirus exposure and HLA in healthy donors. Findings of the study overall: It emerged from a later analysis that several of the most significant clusters appeared to be linked to common viral pathogens. TRBV6-2, TRBV6-3 and other indistinguishable V segments were excluded.

Of note for this clone: Antigen: not known.

Vbeta (60) and Jbeta (13) primers were used in the PCR. The protocol was immunoSEQ multiplex PCR, while the TCRdb copy is restricted to in-frame clones and leaves out a portion. The sample has about 130,000 clones; roughly four fifths are singletons. In germline, CDR1 is SQVTM, CDR2 ANQGSEA. The V and J ends lost 3 bases and 8 bases, in that order; junction bases with no gene match: 4. The CDR3 spans 13 residues. Material for sequencing was PBMCs. The chain is built from TRBV29-1 and TRBJ1-4; 9 nucleotides line up with TRBD1. The receptor was isolated from a woman aged 45-59 years in good health and CMV-seropositive. The CDR3 is CSVEGQGREKLFF. The CDR3 region has the DNA TGCAGCGTTGAGGGACAGGGAAGGGAAAAACTGTTTTTT.